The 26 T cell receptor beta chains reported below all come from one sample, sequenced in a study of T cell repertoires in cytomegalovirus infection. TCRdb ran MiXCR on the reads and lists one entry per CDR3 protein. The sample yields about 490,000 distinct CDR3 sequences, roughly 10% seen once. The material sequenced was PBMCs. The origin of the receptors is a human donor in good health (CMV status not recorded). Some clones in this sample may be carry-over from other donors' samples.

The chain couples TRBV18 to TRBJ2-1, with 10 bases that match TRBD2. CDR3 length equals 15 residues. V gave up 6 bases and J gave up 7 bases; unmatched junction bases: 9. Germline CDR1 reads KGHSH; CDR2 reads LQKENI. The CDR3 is CASSIGAGGPNEQFF. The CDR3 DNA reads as TGTGCCAGCTCTATTGGAGCGGGAGGGCCGAATGAGCAGTTCTTC.

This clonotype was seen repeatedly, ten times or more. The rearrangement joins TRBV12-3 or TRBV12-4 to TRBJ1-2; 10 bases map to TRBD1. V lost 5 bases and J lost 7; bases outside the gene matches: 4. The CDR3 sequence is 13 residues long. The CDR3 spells CASSPGQGIGYTF. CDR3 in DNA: TGTGCCAGCAGTCCGGGACAGGGGATTGGCTACACCTTC.

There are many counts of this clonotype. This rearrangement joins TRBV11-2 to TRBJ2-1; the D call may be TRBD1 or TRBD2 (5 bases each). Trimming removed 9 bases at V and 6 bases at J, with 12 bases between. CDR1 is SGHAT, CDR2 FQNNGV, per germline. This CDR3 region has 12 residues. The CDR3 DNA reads TGTGCCAGTCTTCGAGGGGTCAATGAGCAGTTCTTC. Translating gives CASLRGVNEQFF.

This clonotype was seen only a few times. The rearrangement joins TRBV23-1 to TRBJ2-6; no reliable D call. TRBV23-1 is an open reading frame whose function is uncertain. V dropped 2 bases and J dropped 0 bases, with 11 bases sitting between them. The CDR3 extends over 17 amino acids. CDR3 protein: CASSQPSWSSGANVLTF. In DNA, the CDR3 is TGCGCCAGCAGTCAACCTTCATGGAGCTCTGGGGCCAACGTCCTGACTTTC.

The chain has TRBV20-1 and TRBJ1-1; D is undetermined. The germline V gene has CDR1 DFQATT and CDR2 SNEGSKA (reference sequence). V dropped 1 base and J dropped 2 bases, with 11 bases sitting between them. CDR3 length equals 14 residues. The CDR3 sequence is CSARALIENTEAFF. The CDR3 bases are TGCAGTGCTAGAGCCCTGATCGAAAACACTGAAGCTTTCTTT.

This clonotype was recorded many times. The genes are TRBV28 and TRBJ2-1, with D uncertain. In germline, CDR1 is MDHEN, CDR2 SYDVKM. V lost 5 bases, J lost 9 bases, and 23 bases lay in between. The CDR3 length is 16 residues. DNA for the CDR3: TGTGCCAGCAGTCGAACCCCTAGTGCGAGTATGGGTGAGCAGTTCTTC. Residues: CASSRTPSASMGEQFF.

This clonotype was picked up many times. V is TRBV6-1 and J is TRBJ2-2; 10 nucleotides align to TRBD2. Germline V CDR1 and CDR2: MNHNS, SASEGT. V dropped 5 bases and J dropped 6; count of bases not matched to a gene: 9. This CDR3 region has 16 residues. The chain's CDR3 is CASSTSSGGVSGELFF. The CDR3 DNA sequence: TGTGCCAGCAGTACTTCTAGCGGGGGAGTATCCGGGGAGCTGTTTTTT.

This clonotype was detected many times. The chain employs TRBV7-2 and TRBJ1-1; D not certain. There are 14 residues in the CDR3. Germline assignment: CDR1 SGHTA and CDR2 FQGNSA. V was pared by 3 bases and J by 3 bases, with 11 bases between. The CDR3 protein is CASSFQRRDTEAFF. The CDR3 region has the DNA TGTGCCAGCAGCTTCCAGCGAAGGGACACTGAAGCTTTCTTT.

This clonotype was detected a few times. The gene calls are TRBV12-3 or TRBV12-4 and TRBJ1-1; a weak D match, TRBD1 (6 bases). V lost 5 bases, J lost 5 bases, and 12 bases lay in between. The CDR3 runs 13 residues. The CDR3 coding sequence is TGTGCCAGCAGTGGGACATCCGGGACTGAAGCTTTCTTT. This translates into CASSGTSGTEAFF.

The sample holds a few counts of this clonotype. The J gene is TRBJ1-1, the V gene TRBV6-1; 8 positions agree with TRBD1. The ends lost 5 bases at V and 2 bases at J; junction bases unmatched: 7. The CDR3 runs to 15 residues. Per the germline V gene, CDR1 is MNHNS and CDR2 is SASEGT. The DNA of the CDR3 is TGTGCCAGCAGTAGTGACAGGGGAATCAACACTGAAGCTTTCTTT. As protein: CASSSDRGINTEAFF.

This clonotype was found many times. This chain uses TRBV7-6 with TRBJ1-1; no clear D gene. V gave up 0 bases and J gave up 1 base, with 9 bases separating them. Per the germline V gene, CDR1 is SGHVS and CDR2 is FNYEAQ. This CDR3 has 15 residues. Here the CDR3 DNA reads TGTGCCAGCAGCTTAGCTCTGACCGCGAACACTGAAGCTTTCTTT. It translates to CASSLALTANTEAFF. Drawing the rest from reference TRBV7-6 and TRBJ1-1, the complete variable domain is GAGVSQSPRYKVTKRGQDVALRCDPISGHVSLYWYRQALGQGPEFLTYFNYEAQQDKSGLPNDRFSAERPEGSISTLTIQRTEQRDSAMYRCASSLALTANTEAFFGQGTRLTVV.

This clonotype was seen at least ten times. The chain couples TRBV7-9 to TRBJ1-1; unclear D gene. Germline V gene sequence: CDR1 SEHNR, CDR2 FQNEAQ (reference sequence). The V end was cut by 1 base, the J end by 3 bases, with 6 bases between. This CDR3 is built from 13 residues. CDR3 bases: TGTGCCAGCAGCTTAGTAGTGGACACTGAAGCTTTCTTT. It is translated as CASSLVVDTEAFF. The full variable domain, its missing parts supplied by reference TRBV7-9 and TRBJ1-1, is DTGVSQNPRHKITKRGQNVTFRCDPISEHNRLYWYRQTLGQGPEFLTYFQNEAQLEKSRLLSDRFSAERPKGSFSTLEIQRTEQGDSAMYLCASSLVVDTEAFFGQGTRLTVV.

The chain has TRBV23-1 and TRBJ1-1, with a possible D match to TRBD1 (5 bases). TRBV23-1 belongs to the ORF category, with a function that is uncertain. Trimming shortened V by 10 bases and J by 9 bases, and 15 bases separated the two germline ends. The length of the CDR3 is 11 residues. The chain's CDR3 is CATSGSAKAFF. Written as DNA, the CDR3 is TGCGCCACCTCAGGGAGTGCGAAAGCTTTCTTT.

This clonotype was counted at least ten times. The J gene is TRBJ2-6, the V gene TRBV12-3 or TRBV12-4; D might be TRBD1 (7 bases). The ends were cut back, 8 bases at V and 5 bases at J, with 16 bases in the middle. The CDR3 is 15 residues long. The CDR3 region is CASRLGGGWANVLTF. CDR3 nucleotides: TGTGCCAGCCGCCTTGGAGGGGGCTGGGCCAACGTCCTGACTTTC.

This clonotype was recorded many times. CDR3 DNA sequence: TGTGCCAGCAGCTTAGAACCCTCGTATTCCCAGTACTTC. The encoded protein is CASSLEPSYSQYF. The gene calls are TRBV7-2 and TRBJ2-5; no firm D call. The CDR3 totals 13 residues. V was cut by 1 base and J by 9 bases, with 12 bases left in between. Germline-derived CDR1 and CDR2 are SGHTA and FQGNSA.

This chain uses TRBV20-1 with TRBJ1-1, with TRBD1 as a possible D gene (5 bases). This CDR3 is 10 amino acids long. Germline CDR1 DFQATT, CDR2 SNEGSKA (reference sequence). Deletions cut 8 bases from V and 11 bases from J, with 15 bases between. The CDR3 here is CSTGGNGAFF. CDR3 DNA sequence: TGCAGTACTGGGGGGAACGGGGCTTTCTTT.

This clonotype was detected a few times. The CDR3 DNA follows: TGTGCCAGCAGCCGAGGGCTAGCGGAGAACACCGGGGAGCTGTTTTTT. This encodes CASSRGLAENTGELFF. The rearrangement uses TRBV3-1 and TRBJ2-2, with 7 bases that match TRBD2. The CDR3 consists of 16 residues. Losses at the gene ends were 4 bases for V and 1 base for J; bases not matched to a gene: 6. Germline V gene lookup returns CDR1 LGHDT and CDR2 YNNKEL (reference sequence). The whole variable domain, remainder taken from reference TRBV3-1 and TRBJ2-2, is DTAVSQTPKYLVTQMGNDKSIKCEQNLGHDTMYWYKQDSKKFLKIMFSYNNKELIINETVPNRFSPKSPDKAHLNLHINSLELGDSAVYFCASSRGLAENTGELFFGEGSRLTVL.

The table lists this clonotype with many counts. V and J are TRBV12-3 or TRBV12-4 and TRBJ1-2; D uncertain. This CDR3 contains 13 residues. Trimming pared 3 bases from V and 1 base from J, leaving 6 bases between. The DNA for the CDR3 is TGTGCCAGCAGTTTCGGAGTTAACTATGGCTACACCTTC. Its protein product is CASSFGVNYGYTF.

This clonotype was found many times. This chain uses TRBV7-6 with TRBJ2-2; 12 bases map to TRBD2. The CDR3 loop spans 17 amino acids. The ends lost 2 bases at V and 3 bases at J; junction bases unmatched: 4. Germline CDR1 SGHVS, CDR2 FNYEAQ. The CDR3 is CASSLKPSGRDTGELFF. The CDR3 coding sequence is TGTGCCAGCAGCTTAAAACCTAGCGGGAGGGACACCGGGGAGCTGTTTTTT.

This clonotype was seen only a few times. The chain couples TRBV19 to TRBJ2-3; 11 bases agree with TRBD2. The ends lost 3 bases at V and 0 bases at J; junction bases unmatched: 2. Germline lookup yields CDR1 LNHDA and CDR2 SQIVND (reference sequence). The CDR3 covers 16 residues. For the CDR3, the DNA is TGTGCCAGTAGTATCGGACTAGCGGGCAGCACAGATACGCAGTATTTT. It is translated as CASSIGLAGSTDTQYF.

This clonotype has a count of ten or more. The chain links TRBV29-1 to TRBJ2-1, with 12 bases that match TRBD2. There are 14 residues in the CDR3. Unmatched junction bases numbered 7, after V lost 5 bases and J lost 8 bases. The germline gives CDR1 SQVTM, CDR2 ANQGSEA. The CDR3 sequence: CSVTVTSGRYEQFF. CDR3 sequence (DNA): TGCAGCGTTACGGTGACTAGCGGGAGATATGAGCAGTTCTTC.

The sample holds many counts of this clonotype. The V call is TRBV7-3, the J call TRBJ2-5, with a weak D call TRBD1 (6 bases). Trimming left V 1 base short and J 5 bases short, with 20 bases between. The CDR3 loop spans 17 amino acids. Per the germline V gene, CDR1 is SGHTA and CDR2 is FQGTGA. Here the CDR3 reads CASSLNSGESLLETQYF. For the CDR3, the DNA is TGTGCCAGCAGCTTAAATTCAGGGGAATCTCTGTTGGAGACCCAGTACTTC. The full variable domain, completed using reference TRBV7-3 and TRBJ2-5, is GAGVSQTPSNKVTEKGKYVELRCDPISGHTALYWYRQSLGQGPEFLIYFQGTGAADDSGLPNDRFFAVRPEGSVSTLKIQRTERGDSAVYLCASSLNSGESLLETQYFGPGTRLLVL.

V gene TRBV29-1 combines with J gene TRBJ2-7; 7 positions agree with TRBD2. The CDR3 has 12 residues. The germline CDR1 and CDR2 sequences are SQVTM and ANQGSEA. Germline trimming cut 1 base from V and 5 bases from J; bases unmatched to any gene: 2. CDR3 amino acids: CSVEAGGNEQYF. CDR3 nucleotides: TGCAGCGTTGAAGCGGGAGGTAACGAGCAGTACTTC.

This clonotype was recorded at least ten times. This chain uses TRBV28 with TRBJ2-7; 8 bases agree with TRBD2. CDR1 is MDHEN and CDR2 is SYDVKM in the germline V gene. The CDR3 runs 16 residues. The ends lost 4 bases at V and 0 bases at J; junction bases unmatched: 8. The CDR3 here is CASSSGILADSYEQYF. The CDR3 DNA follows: TGTGCCAGCAGTTCGGGTATACTAGCGGACTCCTACGAGCAGTACTTC.

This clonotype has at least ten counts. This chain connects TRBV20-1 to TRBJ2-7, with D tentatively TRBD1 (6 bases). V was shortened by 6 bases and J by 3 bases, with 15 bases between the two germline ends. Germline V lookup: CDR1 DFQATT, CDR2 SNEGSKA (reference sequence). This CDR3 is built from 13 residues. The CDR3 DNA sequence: TGCAGTGCAACCGGGACATCCGTCTACGAGCAGTACTTC. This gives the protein CSATGTSVYEQYF.

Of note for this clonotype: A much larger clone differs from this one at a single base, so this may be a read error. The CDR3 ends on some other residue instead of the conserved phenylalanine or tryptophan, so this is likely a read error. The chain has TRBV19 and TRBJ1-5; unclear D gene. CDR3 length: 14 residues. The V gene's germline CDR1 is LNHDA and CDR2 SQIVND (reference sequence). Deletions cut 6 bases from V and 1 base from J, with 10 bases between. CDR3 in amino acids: CASRAAGSNQPQHS. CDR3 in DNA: TGTGCCAGTAGGGCGGCGGGAAGCAATCAGCCCCAGCATTCT.